This T cell receptor beta chain stems from a study of cytomegalovirus exposure and HLA in healthy donors. General observations from the study: There were reportedly fewer N-insertions in an Asian-associated ancestry cluster than the roughly 670-donor mean, in a later analysis. Later analysis identified several of the most significant clusters that appeared linked to common viral pathogens. The investigators catalogued 160 or so TCR beta chains as cytomegalovirus-associated.

This clone was counted only a few times. What it recognizes is unknown. This CDR3 contains 15 residues. Germline CDR1 is MGHDK and CDR2 is SYGVNS. V dropped 4 bases and J dropped 7; count of bases not matched to a gene: 7. PCR used 60 Vbeta primers and 13 Jbeta primers. Sequencing was performed with immunoSEQ multiplex PCR; in TCRdb, only in-frame clones are kept and a portion is missing. The repertoire consists of 65,000 to 75,000 clones, with 70% to 80% occurring once and the leading ten covering 6% to 6.5%. Source material: PBMCs. The V and J genes are TRBV25-1 and TRBJ2-1, with TRBD1 identical over 10 bases. The TCR was taken from a man between 50 and 59 years old in good health and CMV-seronegative. The CDR3 nucleotides are TGTGCCAGCAGTGCTGCCGGGACAGGGGATAATGAGCAGTTCTTC. This gives the protein CASSAAGTGDNEQFF.